Shown below are 31 T cell receptor beta chains from a single sample sequenced in a study of T cell changes during pregnancy in multiple sclerosis. Here immunoSEQ multiplex PCR was the method, and the copy in TCRdb shows in-frame clones only, minus some. This table holds 45,000 to 60,000 clones, more than 85% found once. Sequenced here: peripheral blood, sampled after pregnancy. Receptors were obtained from a female donor in good health, enrolled as a control in a pregnancy study.

The gene calls are TRBV2 and TRBJ2-6, with unresolved D. CDR1 is SNHLY, CDR2 FYNNEI, per germline. The CDR3 consists of 17 residues. V lost 5 bases and J lost 1, with 15 bases in between. Here the CDR3 DNA reads TGTGCCAGCAGTCTGGGCAGGCTCATATCTGGGGCCAACGTCCTGACTTTC. Amino acid sequence: CASSLGRLISGANVLTF.

This chain uses TRBV9 with TRBJ1-1; 8 bases are shared with TRBD1. CDR1 is SGDLS, CDR2 YYNGEE, per germline. Trimming took 3 bases from V and 7 from J; bases not matched to a gene: 11. CDR3 length equals 15 residues. In nucleotides, the CDR3 is TGTGCCAGCAGCGCGGACAGGGTTCGAGGGGGTGAAGCTTTCTTT. Translated: CASSADRVRGGEAFF.

The chain recombines TRBV9 with TRBJ1-1, with 8 bases aligning to TRBD1. This CDR3 comprises 15 residues. The germline V gene encodes CDR1 SGDLS and CDR2 YYNGEE. J gave up 7 bases and V 4 bases, and 12 bases lay outside the gene matches. The CDR3 sequence is CASSPRGQGTSEAFF. The CDR3 nucleotides read TGTGCCAGCAGCCCAAGAGGACAGGGAACAAGTGAAGCTTTCTTT.

The J gene is TRBJ1-6, the V gene TRBV19; no clear D. The CDR3 extends over 14 amino acids. In germline, CDR1 is LNHDA, CDR2 SQIVND (reference sequence). Between the trimmed V and J ends, which lost 3 bases and 5 bases, there was a span of 8 bases. CDR3 DNA sequence: TGTGCCAGTAGTATCCTAGCAGATAATTCACCCCTCCACTTT. Translation: CASSILADNSPLHF.

The chain employs TRBV28 and TRBJ1-1, with 9 positions matching TRBD1. There are 15 residues in the CDR3. The V segment lost 6 bases and the J segment 4 bases; nucleotides outside the gene matches: 9. The germline V gene has CDR1 MDHEN and CDR2 SYDVKM. As DNA, the CDR3 is TGTGCCAGCAGCCTCACACAGGGGGCAGGCACTGAAGCTTTCTTT. This gives the protein CASSLTQGAGTEAFF.

The rearrangement joins TRBV6-5 to TRBJ2-3; 7 positions agree with TRBD1. This CDR3 has 13 amino acids. Germline V CDR1 and CDR2: MNHEY, SVGAGI. Trimming cost V 6 bases and J 7 bases; bases outside gene matches: 7. For the CDR3, the DNA is TGTGCCAGCAGCCCGACAGGGACATATACGCAGTATTTT. Its translation: CASSPTGTYTQYF.

V is TRBV12-5 and J is TRBJ1-4, with 9 bases that match TRBD1. Germline V lookup: CDR1 LGHNT, CDR2 FRNRAP. The V gene end was trimmed by 5 bases and the J gene end by 7 bases; junction bases not matched to a gene: 11. The CDR3 contains 16 residues. The CDR3 region is CASGHLRDRAREKLFF. DNA of the CDR3: TGTGCTAGTGGTCACCTCCGGGACAGGGCCCGTGAAAAACTGTTTTTT. Based on the CDR3 plus reference TRBV12-5 and TRBJ1-4, the full variable domain is DARVTQTPRHKVTEMGQEVTMRCQPILGHNTVFWYRQTMMQGLELLAYFRNRAPLDDSGMPKDRFSAEMPDATLATLKIQPSEPRDSAVYFCASGHLRDRAREKLFFGSGTQLSVL.

The chain links TRBV5-6 to TRBJ1-5; no firm D call. Germline V gives CDR1 SGHDT, CDR2 YYEEEE. The CDR3 loop spans 13 amino acids. V dropped 4 bases and J dropped 5 bases, with 10 bases sitting between them. In DNA form, the CDR3 reads TGTGCCAGCAGCACCGCAGGTGATCAGCCCCAGCATTTT. It specifies CASSTAGDQPQHF. The variable domain in full, completed from reference TRBV5-6 and TRBJ1-5, reads DAGVTQSPTHLIKTRGQQVTLRCSPKSGHDTVSWYQQALGQGPQFIFQYYEEEERQRGNFPDRFSGHQFPNYSSELNVNALLLGDSALYLCASSTAGDQPQHFGDGTRLSIL.

This clone was seen more than once but under ten times. The V call is TRBV5-6, the J call TRBJ2-5; possibly TRBD1 for D (6 bases). In germline, CDR1 is SGHDT, CDR2 YYEEEE. The CDR3 runs to 13 residues. Trimming shortened V by 4 bases and J by 1 base, and 8 bases separated the two germline ends. The CDR3 protein is CASSHRVQETQYF. In DNA, the CDR3 is TGTGCCAGCAGCCACAGGGTCCAAGAGACCCAGTACTTC.

For the CDR3, the DNA is TGTGCCAGCAGTGCCGGGACAGGGACCCCCTACGAGCAGTACTTC. Translating gives CASSAGTGTPYEQYF. This chain connects TRBV6-5 to TRBJ2-7, with 9 nucleotides matching TRBD1. This CDR3 comprises 15 residues. V lost 5 bases to trimming and J lost 2 bases; unmatched junction nucleotides: 7. The V gene's germline CDR1 is MNHEY and CDR2 SVGAGI.

This clone was counted a few times. At one of its ends the junction is not consistent with the germline gene, which may arise from a read error. The CDR3, as DNA: TGTGCCAGCACCTTGGGATACAGTGCCAGCTACGAGCAGTACTTC. This gives the protein CASTLGYSASYEQYF. The rearrangement uses TRBV5-4 and TRBJ2-7; D remains ambiguous. Looked up from germline, CDR1 is SGHNT and CDR2 is YYREEE (reference sequence). The CDR3 consists of 15 residues.

The chain combines TRBV19 with TRBJ2-7, with 9 bases aligning to TRBD2. Germline CDR1 LNHDA, CDR2 SQIVND (reference sequence). This CDR3 region has 15 residues. Trimming removed 7 bases from V and 3 bases from J; junction bases left unmatched: 10. CDR3 amino acids: CASTLPCGGDYEQYF. The CDR3 DNA follows: TGTGCCAGTACCCTCCCCTGCGGGGGGGACTACGAGCAGTACTTC.

The genes are TRBV27 and TRBJ1-2; the D is unclear. Trimming stripped 7 bases from V and 8 bases from J, with 17 bases between. CDR1 is MNHEY, CDR2 SMNVEV, per germline (reference sequence). The CDR3 has 13 amino acids. The CDR3 spells CASTTHPTWGYTF. The DNA of the CDR3 is TGTGCCAGCACCACCCACCCAACATGGGGCTACACCTTC.

The chain carries TRBV6-5 and TRBJ2-7; D perhaps matches TRBD2 (6 bases). V was cut by 6 bases and J by 2 bases, with 17 bases left in between. The CDR3 extends over 15 amino acids. The germline V gene has CDR1 MNHEY and CDR2 SVGAGI. The CDR3 sequence: CASSLDPGSTYEQYF. The CDR3 DNA is TGTGCCAGCAGCCTCGATCCCGGGAGTACCTACGAGCAGTACTTC.

The V call is TRBV7-7, the J call TRBJ2-1; 14 nucleotides match TRBD2. V trimming: 5 bases; J trimming: 4 bases; junction bases outside the gene matches: 4. The germline CDR1 and CDR2 sequences are SSHAT and FNYEAQ (reference sequence). CDR3 length: 16 residues. The CDR3, as DNA: TGTGCCAGCAGCCCCGGGACTAGCGGGAGATACAATGAGCAGTTCTTC. Translating gives CASSPGTSGRYNEQFF.

The V call is TRBV6-1, the J call TRBJ1-1, with D unclear. V lost 8 bases, J lost 2 bases, and 18 bases lay in between. The CDR3 spans 15 residues. Germline V gives CDR1 MNHNS, CDR2 SASEGT. The CDR3, as DNA: TGTGCCAGCTCAGTTGCGGCACGAACTAACACTGAAGCTTTCTTT. This gives the protein CASSVAARTNTEAFF.

The rearrangement joins TRBV27 to TRBJ2-6; a weak D match, TRBD1 (6 bases). Deletions cut 4 bases from V and 0 bases from J, with 10 bases between. The germline V gene has CDR1 MNHEY and CDR2 SMNVEV (reference sequence). This CDR3 has 16 amino acids. For the CDR3, the DNA is TGTGCCAGCAGTTGGGGACAAGCCTCTGGGGCCAACGTCCTGACTTTC. It codes for CASSWGQASGANVLTF.

V usage is TRBV6-6 and J usage is TRBJ2-5; 8 bases are shared with TRBD1. The V gene end was trimmed by 7 bases and the J gene end by 4 bases; junction bases not matched to a gene: 11. There are 15 residues in the CDR3. Germline CDR1 reads MNHNY; CDR2 reads SVGAGI (reference sequence). DNA of the CDR3: TGTGCCAGCAACCTACGTACAGGGGGTGGAGAGACCCAGTACTTC. Its translation: CASNLRTGGGETQYF.

J is TRBJ2-7 and V is TRBV10-3, with D maybe TRBD1 (6 bases). Germline V gene data show CDR1 as ENHRY and CDR2 as SYGVKD. V lost 10 bases and J 3 bases, leaving 13 bases between the germline ends. This CDR3 contains 12 residues. DNA of the CDR3: TGTGCCACCAGGGACATAAACTACGAGCAGTACTTC. Translation gives CATRDINYEQYF.

The CDR3 sequence is CASSFDRLNEKLFF. The CDR3 DNA sequence: TGTGCCAGCAGTTTCGACAGGCTAAATGAAAAACTGTTTTTT. The chain uses TRBV27 and TRBJ1-4; D perhaps matches TRBD1 (6 bases). The germline CDR1 and CDR2 sequences are MNHEY and SMNVEV (reference sequence). V lost 3 bases and J 5 bases, leaving 10 bases between the germline ends. The CDR3 is 14 amino acids.

This clone was picked up a small number of times. The chain has TRBV30 and TRBJ1-1, with 9 bases that match TRBD1. CDR1 GTSNPN and CDR2 SVGIG come from the germline V gene (reference sequence). The V gene end was trimmed by 5 bases and the J gene end by 4 bases; junction bases not matched to a gene: 2. This CDR3 region has 12 residues. The CDR3 reads CAWEGQGTEAFF. In DNA, the CDR3 is TGTGCCTGGGAGGGACAGGGCACTGAAGCTTTCTTT.

The chain joins TRBV18 to TRBJ2-7, with D maybe TRBD1 (5 bases). The CDR3 covers 17 residues. The V end was cut by 1 base, the J end by 4 bases, with 20 bases between. Germline V gene data show CDR1 as KGHSH and CDR2 as LQKENI. The CDR3 DNA reads TGTGCCAGCTCACCACAGGGGCCGAAGCCGATCCCTTACGAGCAGTACTTC. It translates to CASSPQGPKPIPYEQYF.

As to this clone: One junction end disagrees with the germline gene, perhaps due to a read error. V and J are TRBV6-6 and TRBJ2-7, with 8 bases aligning to TRBD1. Germline V gene data show CDR1 as MNHNY and CDR2 as SVGAGI (reference sequence). This CDR3 comprises 11 residues. CDR3 in DNA: TGTGCCAGCAGTTACTCGACAGGGGCTCACTTC. Translating gives CASSYSTGAHF.

This CDR3 reads CASSWTSGGYEQYF. CDR3 nucleotides: TGTGCCAGCAGTTGGACTAGCGGGGGCTACGAGCAGTACTTC. The chain couples TRBV27 to TRBJ2-7, with 13 positions matching TRBD2. The germline gives CDR1 MNHEY, CDR2 SMNVEV (reference sequence). The CDR3 is 14 amino acids. V trimming: 4 bases; J trimming: 3 bases; junction bases outside the gene matches: 0.

CDR3: CASSLGLAGREQFF. In nucleotides, the CDR3 is TGTGCCAGCAGCTTAGGACTAGCGGGAAGAGAGCAGTTCTTC. The chain is built from TRBV7-9 and TRBJ2-1; TRBD2 matches at 11 bases. CDR3 length: 14 amino acids. The ends lost 1 base at V and 10 bases at J; junction bases unmatched: 3. CDR1 is SEHNR and CDR2 is FQNEAQ in the germline V gene (reference sequence).

The V call is TRBV27, the J call TRBJ2-7, with 7 bases fitting TRBD2. The CDR3 consists of 14 residues. The germline V gene encodes CDR1 MNHEY and CDR2 SMNVEV (reference sequence). The junction had 6 bases not matched to a gene; V was cut back by 2 bases and J by 5 bases. This chain's CDR3 is CASSLGGRADEQYF. As DNA, the CDR3 is TGTGCCAGCAGTTTAGGGGGGAGGGCCGACGAGCAGTACTTC.

Here the CDR3 reads CASSSRRVSTEKLFF. Written as DNA, the CDR3 is TGTGCCAGCAGTTCTCGACGGGTCTCGACGGAAAAACTGTTTTTT. The chain uses TRBV27 and TRBJ1-4; D call uncertain. CDR3 length: 15 residues. Deletions cut 4 bases from V and 8 bases from J, with 17 bases between. Germline CDR1 MNHEY, CDR2 SMNVEV (reference sequence).

This chain joins TRBV7-2 and TRBJ2-7; D may be TRBD2 (6 bases). CDR1 is SGHTA, CDR2 FQGNSA, per germline. Deletions cut 1 base from V and 0 bases from J, with 13 bases between. The CDR3 is 16 residues long. CDR3 nucleotide sequence: TGTGCCAGCAGCTTAGTGGCTAGCGTTAGCTCCTACGAGCAGTACTTC. This encodes CASSLVASVSSYEQYF.

The V gene is TRBV5-1, the J gene TRBJ2-7; a weak D match, TRBD1 (5 bases). This CDR3 has 14 amino acids. Trimming left V 0 bases short and J 6 bases short, with 13 bases between. CDR1 is SGHRS and CDR2 is YFSETQ in the germline V gene. CDR3: CASSLAVSQGEQYF. The DNA for the CDR3 is TGCGCCAGCAGCTTGGCCGTGAGTCAGGGCGAGCAGTACTTC.

The chain carries TRBV10-3 and TRBJ2-3; 9 nucleotides agree with TRBD2. This CDR3 is built from 14 residues. The germline CDR1 and CDR2 sequences are ENHRY and SYGVKD. The V gene end was trimmed by 7 bases and the J gene end by 2 bases; junction bases not matched to a gene: 4. The CDR3: CAIMAGGITDTQYF. CDR3 bases: TGTGCCATCATGGCGGGGGGGATCACAGATACGCAGTATTTT.

The V gene is TRBV10-3, the J gene TRBJ2-3; D uncertain. V lost 6 bases to trimming and J lost 2 bases, with 6 bases between them. The CDR3 sequence is 12 residues long. Germline CDR1 ENHRY, CDR2 SYGVKD. CDR3 DNA: TGTGCCATCAGCTCACTCACAGATACGCAGTATTTT. Its protein is CAISSLTDTQYF.